The 21 T cell receptor beta chains given below trace back to one sample, sequenced in a study of human T cells and chemical hapten exposure. From the RACE reads, TCRdb called clonotypes with MiXCR, one entry per CDR3 protein. Among 82,000 or so distinct CDR3 sequences, 10% to 15% were seen once, and the ten largest hold more than 4.5%. The sample's time point: patch test 3, about 24 weeks after DPC sensitization. The sample's treatment: therapeutic diphenylcyclopropenone sensitization with weekly scalp DPC. Sequencing was performed on whole blood, taken in connection with sensitization to the hapten diphenylcyclopropenone (DPC). The receptors originated from a woman aged 50 to 60 with alopecia areata. Some clones in this sample may be carry-over from other donors' samples.

This clonotype came up a few times. As DNA, the CDR3 is TGTGCCAGCACTCAACAGGGTATCGAAAACATTCAGTACTTC. Translated: CASTQQGIENIQYF. The chain links TRBV5-4 to TRBJ2-4; possibly TRBD1 for D (6 bases). This CDR3 region has 14 residues. CDR1 is SGHNT and CDR2 is YYREEE in the germline V gene (reference sequence). Trimming took 6 bases from V and 5 from J, leaving 15 bases between them.

The rearrangement links TRBV3-1 to TRBJ2-5, with D possibly being TRBD1 (5 bases). Germline V lookup: CDR1 LGHDT, CDR2 YNNKEL (reference sequence). The CDR3 is 14 amino acids. Trimming stripped 6 bases from V and 1 base from J, with 12 bases between. In DNA form, the CDR3 reads TGTGCCAGCAGTTTCGACAGATCCCAAGAGACCCAGTACTTC. Translation gives CASSFDRSQETQYF.

In this sample, this clonotype turned up once. The chain uses TRBV2 and TRBJ1-1, with D hard to call. The length of the CDR3 is 12 residues. CDR1 SNHLY and CDR2 FYNNEI come from the germline V gene. The V and J ends lost 7 bases and 5 bases respectively, with 11 bases between them. The CDR3 loop reads CASTPFGTEAFF. DNA for the CDR3: TGTGCCAGCACCCCTTTCGGGACTGAAGCTTTCTTT.

The J gene is TRBJ2-3, the V gene TRBV29-1; maybe TRBD2 (6 bases). V gave up 7 bases and J gave up 5 bases, with 22 bases separating them. Germline V gene data show CDR1 as SQVTM and CDR2 as ANQGSEA. CDR3 length: 15 residues. The CDR3 protein is CSARRGFRTQDTQYF. CDR3 bases: TGCAGCGCTCGGAGGGGTTTTCGCACACAAGATACGCAGTATTTT.

This clonotype was recorded many times. The V gene is TRBV18, the J gene TRBJ1-2, with D uncertain. Germline V gene data show CDR1 as KGHSH and CDR2 as LQKENI. V gave up 2 bases and J gave up 4 bases, with 5 bases separating them. CDR3 length equals 12 residues. DNA of the CDR3: TGTGCCAGCTCACCAGAAAGCTATGGCTACACCTTC. Translation gives CASSPESYGYTF.

V and J are TRBV4-2 and TRBJ2-6; unclear D gene. The CDR3 length is 17 residues. Trimming took 0 bases from V and 4 from J, leaving 13 bases between them. Germline-derived CDR1 and CDR2 are LGHNA and YNFKEQ. The CDR3 region has the DNA TGTGCCAGCAGCCAAGATACGGAGAGCTCAGGGGCCAACGTCCTGACTTTC. Its protein is CASSQDTESSGANVLTF.

V usage is TRBV29-1 and J usage is TRBJ1-2; D perhaps matches TRBD1 (5 bases). V lost 6 bases to trimming and J lost 3 bases, with 8 bases between them. The germline gives CDR1 SQVTM, CDR2 ANQGSEA. CDR3 length equals 11 residues. The CDR3 reads CSVPTDYGYTF. The CDR3 bases are TGCAGCGTACCGACAGACTATGGCTACACCTTC.

This clonotype was observed at least ten times. The V call is TRBV29-1, the J call TRBJ2-1, with TRBD1 matching 7 bases. The CDR3 totals 14 residues. The V gene end was trimmed by 5 bases and the J gene end by 0 bases; junction bases not matched to a gene: 4. Germline loops: CDR1 SQVTM, CDR2 ANQGSEA. CDR3 sequence: CSVLGTASYNEQFF. CDR3 nucleotides: TGCAGCGTTTTGGGGACAGCCTCCTACAATGAGCAGTTCTTC.

This clonotype was picked up a small number of times. The chain employs TRBV6-4 and TRBJ2-3, with TRBD1 matching over 7 bases. After removal of 2 bases from V and 6 bases from J, the junction contained 2 bases not matched to a gene. CDR3 length: 13 residues. Per the germline V gene, CDR1 is MRHNA and CDR2 is SNTAGT. The CDR3 coding sequence is TGTGCCAGCAGTGACGAAGGGGGCGATACGCAGTATTTT. Encoded protein: CASSDEGGDTQYF.

This clonotype has a handful of counts. This chain uses TRBV14 with TRBJ2-2; D is possibly TRBD2 (5 bases). Germline V gives CDR1 SGHDN, CDR2 FVKESK. The CDR3 length is 13 residues. Deletions cut 4 bases from V and 5 bases from J, with 8 bases between. The DNA of the CDR3 is TGTGCCAGCAGCCCCGGACTGACCGGGGAGCTGTTTTTT. Amino acid sequence: CASSPGLTGELFF.

This clonotype has a handful of counts. The chain links TRBV6-1 to TRBJ1-5; D is unresolved. Trimming removed 0 bases from V and 4 bases from J, with 10 bases in between. CDR1 MNHNS and CDR2 SASEGT come from the germline V gene. CDR3 length: 15 residues. CDR3: CASSEALGINQPQHF. The CDR3 DNA is TGTGCCAGCAGTGAAGCGTTGGGGATAAATCAGCCCCAGCATTTT.

CDR3 sequence: CSVEGTSDYNEQFF. In DNA form, the CDR3 reads TGCAGCGTTGAAGGGACTAGTGATTACAATGAGCAGTTCTTC. The genes are TRBV29-1 and TRBJ2-1; 7 bases align to TRBD2. CDR1 SQVTM and CDR2 ANQGSEA come from the germline V gene. The CDR3 is made up of 14 amino acids. The V gene end was trimmed by 1 base and the J gene end by 4 bases; junction bases not matched to a gene: 4.

This chain joins TRBV19 and TRBJ2-4; 7 bases map to TRBD2. Germline CDR1 and CDR2: LNHDA and SQIVND (reference sequence). The CDR3 has 18 residues. Losses at the gene ends were 5 bases for V and 0 bases for J; bases not matched to a gene: 13. The CDR3 region has the DNA TGTGCCAGTAGTTTTGCAGTGAGCGGGGCGGCAGCCAAAAACATTCAGTACTTC. It yields the protein CASSFAVSGAAAKNIQYF.

This clonotype was observed a few times. The CDR3: CASSGSGANVLTF. Written as DNA, the CDR3 is TGCGCCAGCAGCGGGTCTGGGGCCAACGTCCTGACTTTC. The V and J genes are TRBV4-1 and TRBJ2-6; the D is unclear. The CDR3 length is 13 residues. Germline-derived CDR1 and CDR2 are MGHRA and YSYEKL. The ends were cut back, 5 bases at V and 1 base at J, with 3 bases in the middle.

This clonotype was counted a few times. V is TRBV29-1 and J is TRBJ1-4; TRBD1 matches at 7 bases. CDR3 size: 13 residues. In germline, CDR1 is SQVTM, CDR2 ANQGSEA. Losses at the gene ends were 3 bases for V and 6 bases for J; bases not matched to a gene: 4. The CDR3 spells CSVDEGGDEKLFF. The CDR3 DNA sequence: TGCAGCGTTGACGAAGGGGGCGATGAAAAACTGTTTTTT.

The V and J genes are TRBV12-3 or TRBV12-4 and TRBJ2-3; the D is unclear. The CDR3 is made up of 14 amino acids. The germline V and J ends were trimmed by 2 bases and 4 bases, with 10 bases remaining between them. As DNA, the CDR3 is TGTGCCAGCAGTTTAAAGGGCCCACCAGATACGCAGTATTTT. This codes for CASSLKGPPDTQYF.

This clonotype showed up many times. This chain uses TRBV10-3 with TRBJ2-3; D remains ambiguous. Trimming took off 6 bases at V and 3 bases at J, with 13 bases between the two ends. The germline V gene encodes CDR1 ENHRY and CDR2 SYGVKD. This CDR3 spans 14 amino acids. The CDR3 region has the DNA TGTGCCATCAGGGACCTTGGGTGGACAGATACGCAGTATTTT. It codes for CAIRDLGWTDTQYF.

This clonotype was seen repeatedly, ten times or more. The J gene is TRBJ1-1, the V gene TRBV7-9; no firm D call. V was shortened by 1 base and J by 1 base, with 7 bases between the two germline ends. Germline-derived CDR1 and CDR2 are SEHNR and FQNEAQ (reference sequence). The CDR3 totals 14 residues. The CDR3 DNA is TGTGCCAGCAGCTTAGAGAGGGAGAACACTGAAGCTTTCTTT. Amino acid sequence: CASSLERENTEAFF.

This clonotype was picked up many times. This chain uses TRBV11-2 with TRBJ2-6; the D gene is possibly TRBD2 (5 bases). The CDR3 spans 13 residues. Germline-derived CDR1 and CDR2 are SGHAT and FQNNGV. The ends were cut back, 7 bases at V and 4 bases at J, with 8 bases in the middle. The CDR3 reads CASTPGGANVLTF. For the CDR3, the DNA is TGTGCCAGCACGCCGGGGGGGGCCAACGTCCTGACTTTC.

At least ten counts were recorded for this clonotype. This chain connects TRBV5-1 to TRBJ1-2; D gene uncertain. The germline V and J ends were trimmed by 0 bases and 2 bases, with 5 bases remaining between them. This CDR3 comprises 13 residues. In germline, CDR1 is SGHRS, CDR2 YFSETQ. Written as DNA, the CDR3 is TGCGCCAGCAGCTTGGGGGAAAACTATGGCTACACCTTC. Translated, it gives CASSLGENYGYTF. Combining the CDR3 with reference TRBV5-1 and TRBJ1-2 gives the whole variable domain KAGVTQTPRYLIKTRGQQVTLSCSPISGHRSVSWYQQTPGQGLQFLFEYFSETQRNKGNFPGRFSGRQFSNSRSEMNVSTLELGDSALYLCASSLGENYGYTFGSGTRLTVV.

This clonotype has more than one count but fewer than ten. J is TRBJ1-5 and V is TRBV3-1, with 7 bases aligning to TRBD1. The CDR3 is 15 residues long. CDR1 and CDR2 (germline): LGHDT, YNNKEL (reference sequence). Unmatched junction bases numbered 10, after V lost 2 bases and J lost 9 bases. CDR3 bases: TGTGCCAGCAGCCAACGCAGGGGGTTTAACGTGCCCCAGCATTTT. Residues: CASSQRRGFNVPQHF.